This note documents a single T cell receptor (beta chain) sequence. Its specificity is not known. This record comes from a study of regulatory T cells in long-lasting Graves disease. Study context: Graves' patients, newly diagnosed, had taken antithyroid drugs under 3 months. Study-level points and caveats: The researchers studied only peripheral blood, not thyroid tissue. TRBV28 was favored in persistent disease, as were TRBJ1-2 and TRBJ2-5.

Time point indicated: newly diagnosed GD, antithyroid drugs for less than 3 months. PBMC-extracted RNA yielded the TCR library. CDR1 is LNHDA, CDR2 SQIVND, per germline (reference sequence). The CDR3 consists of 15 residues. Trimming shortened V by 6 bases and J by 8 bases, and 19 bases separated the two germline ends. Arm-PCR of CDR3 regions and iRepertoire HTBI primers were used to build TCR beta libraries. From the multiplex PCR reads, TCRdb called clonotypes with MiXCR, one entry per CDR3 protein. The table includes about 240,000 distinct CDR3 sequences, around 21% detected once. Sample: peripheral blood mononuclear cells (PBMCs), taken at new diagnosis, from a patient treated with antithyroid drugs. This chain connects TRBV19 to TRBJ1-4; TRBD1 might be the D (5 bases). The clonotype originates from a female donor with Graves disease. The CDR3 spells CASSPGATRTEKLFF. The CDR3, as DNA: TGTGCCAGTAGCCCTGGGGCAACGAGGACCGAAAAACTGTTTTTT. Combining the CDR3 with reference TRBV19 and TRBJ1-4 gives the whole variable domain DGGITQSPKYLFRKEGQNVTLSCEQNLNHDAMYWYRQDPGQGLRLIYYSQIVNDFQKGDIAEGYSVSREKKESFPLTVTSAQKNPTAFYLCASSPGATRTEKLFFGSGTQLSVL.